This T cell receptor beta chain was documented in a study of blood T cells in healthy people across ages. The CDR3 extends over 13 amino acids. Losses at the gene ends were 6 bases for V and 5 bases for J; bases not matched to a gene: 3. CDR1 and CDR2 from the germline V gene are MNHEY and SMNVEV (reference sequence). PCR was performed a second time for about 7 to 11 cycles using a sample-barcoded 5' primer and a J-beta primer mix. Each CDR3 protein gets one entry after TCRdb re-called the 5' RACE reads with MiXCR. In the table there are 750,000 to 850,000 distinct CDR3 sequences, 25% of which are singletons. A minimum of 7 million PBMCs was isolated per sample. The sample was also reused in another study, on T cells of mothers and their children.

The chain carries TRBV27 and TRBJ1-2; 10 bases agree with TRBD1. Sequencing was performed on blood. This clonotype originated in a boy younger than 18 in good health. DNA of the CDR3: TGTGCCAGCAGGACGGGACAGGGGTATGGCTACACCTTC. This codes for CASRTGQGYGYTF.